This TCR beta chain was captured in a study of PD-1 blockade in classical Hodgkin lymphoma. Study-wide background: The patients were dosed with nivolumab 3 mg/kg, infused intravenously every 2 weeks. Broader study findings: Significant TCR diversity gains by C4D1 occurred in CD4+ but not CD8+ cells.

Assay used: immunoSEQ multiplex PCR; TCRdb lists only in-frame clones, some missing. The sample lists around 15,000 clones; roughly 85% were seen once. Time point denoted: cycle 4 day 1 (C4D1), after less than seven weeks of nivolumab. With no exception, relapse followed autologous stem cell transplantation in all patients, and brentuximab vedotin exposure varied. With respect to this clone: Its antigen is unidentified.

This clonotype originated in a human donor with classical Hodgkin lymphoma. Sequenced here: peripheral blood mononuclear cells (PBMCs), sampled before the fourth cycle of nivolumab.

The CDR3 nucleotides are TGCGCCAGCAGCCTCCAGGGTCACTCCTACAATGAGCAGTTCTTC. It is translated as CASSLQGHSYNEQFF. This rearrangement joins TRBV5-1 to TRBJ2-1, with D maybe TRBD1 (5 bases). Germline CDR1 and CDR2: SGHRS and YFSETQ. The CDR3 length is 15 residues. Trimming removed 4 bases at V and 0 bases at J, with 11 bases between.